One sample yielded the 10 T cell receptor beta chains listed below, sequenced in a study of T-cell reconstitution after alpha-beta-depleted transplantation in children. During its preparation, the TCRbeta library received unique molecular identifiers. TCRdb analysed the PCR reads with MiXCR anew, one entry per CDR3 protein. The sample carries approximately 640,000 distinct CDR3 sequences, roughly 15% recorded once. The input for sequencing was PBMCs from the stem cell graft donor, taken from the stem cell graft. These receptors were obtained from a human donor who donated a stem cell graft to a child with acute myeloid leukemia.

The V and J genes are TRBV28 and TRBJ2-3, with 10 bases lining up with TRBD1. With V trimmed by 3 bases and J by 9 bases, 12 bases remained unmatched. Germline V gene data show CDR1 as MDHEN and CDR2 as SYDVKM. The CDR3 spans 16 residues. The CDR3: CASSLYGTGERGTQYF. As DNA, the CDR3 is TGTGCCAGCAGTTTGTACGGGACAGGGGAAAGAGGAACGCAGTATTTT.

This clonotype has only a few counts. V and J are TRBV20-1 and TRBJ1-2; 9 nucleotides line up with TRBD1. J was trimmed by 4 bases and V by 4 bases; bases with no gene match: 16. Germline CDR1 reads DFQATT; CDR2 reads SNEGSKA (reference sequence). CDR3 size: 17 residues. CDR3 in DNA: TGCAGTGCTACAAACCTAACAGGGGGCGTAAAGAGCTATGGCTACACCTTC. Protein: CSATNLTGGVKSYGYTF.

This clonotype appeared many times. The chain carries TRBV28 and TRBJ2-5; 12 nucleotides line up with TRBD2. Germline CDR1 and CDR2: MDHEN and SYDVKM. Germline trimming cut 11 bases from V and 5 bases from J; bases unmatched to any gene: 6. CDR3 length equals 13 residues. The CDR3 sequence is CASRGTSGETQYF. The CDR3 nucleotides read TGTGCCTCACGGGGGACTAGCGGGGAGACCCAGTACTTC.

This clonotype was picked up many times. CDR3 in DNA: TGCAGTGCGACGGACAGGGAAAATTCACCCCTCCACTTT. This encodes CSATDRENSPLHF. This chain links TRBV20-1 with TRBJ1-6, with TRBD1 identical over 8 bases. The CDR3 runs to 13 residues. The V segment lost 6 bases and the J segment 7 bases; nucleotides outside the gene matches: 5. Germline CDR1 DFQATT, CDR2 SNEGSKA (reference sequence).

About this clonotype: Given a much more abundant clone one base away, this may be a read error. The chain uses TRBV29-1 and TRBJ1-1; 10 positions match TRBD1. Trimming cost V 0 bases and J 7 bases; bases outside gene matches: 5. Germline CDR1 SQVTM, CDR2 ANQGSEA. The CDR3 consists of 14 residues. The CDR3 DNA is TGCAGCGTTGAAGATACGACAGGGGGCATTGAAGCTTTCTTT. Its protein is CSVEDTTGGIEAFF.

There are many counts of this clonotype. The chain is built from TRBV6-5 and TRBJ1-3, with no clear D. Germline V gene data show CDR1 as MNHEY and CDR2 as SVGAGI. V was trimmed by 5 bases and J by 2 bases, leaving 10 bases between them. This CDR3 is built from 14 residues. In nucleotides, the CDR3 is TGTGCCAGCAGTCCGATAGACCCTGGAAACACCATATATTTT. This translates into CASSPIDPGNTIYF.

This clonotype was counted many times. The chain links TRBV6-5 to TRBJ2-2; D not resolved. The CDR3 is 15 amino acids. Germline V gene sequence: CDR1 MNHEY, CDR2 SVGAGI. The germline V and J ends were trimmed by 2 bases and 0 bases, with 7 bases remaining between them. The CDR3 loop reads CASSYRPTNTGELFF. The CDR3 DNA is TGTGCCAGCAGTTACAGGCCAACGAACACCGGGGAGCTGTTTTTT.

The sample holds a few counts of this clonotype. V and J are TRBV7-2 and TRBJ1-4, with a possible D match to TRBD1 (6 bases). CDR3 length equals 15 residues. V was shortened by 4 bases and J by 4 bases, with 13 bases between the two germline ends. CDR1 and CDR2 from the germline V gene are SGHTA and FQGNSA. The CDR3 region has the DNA TGTGCCAGCAGCTACCAGCAGGGGAATAATGAAAAACTGTTTTTT. It specifies CASSYQQGNNEKLFF. Full variable domain (remainder filled in from reference TRBV7-2 and TRBJ1-4): GAGVSQSPSNKVTEKGKDVELRCDPISGHTALYWYRQSLGQGLEFLIYFQGNSAPDKSGLPSDRFSAERTGGSVSTLTIQRTQQEDSAVYLCASSYQQGNNEKLFFGSGTQLSVL.

The table lists this clonotype with many counts. The chain couples TRBV10-3 to TRBJ2-7; 9 bases align to TRBD1. This CDR3 is built from 15 residues. After removal of 3 bases from V and 2 bases from J, the junction contained 5 bases not matched to a gene. Germline-derived CDR1 and CDR2 are ENHRY and SYGVKD. CDR3 sequence (DNA): TGTGCCATCAGTGAAGGGACAGGGAGCCCCTACGAGCAGTACTTC. The encoded protein is CAISEGTGSPYEQYF.

This chain joins TRBV7-9 and TRBJ1-2; D uncertain. CDR3 length: 14 amino acids. Per the germline V gene, CDR1 is SEHNR and CDR2 is FQNEAQ (reference sequence). V dropped 4 bases and J dropped 2 bases, with 11 bases sitting between them. CDR3 residues: CASSSAGRNYGYTF. DNA for the CDR3: TGTGCCAGCAGCTCTGCAGGAAGAAACTATGGCTACACCTTC. The full variable domain, in which reference TRBV7-9 and TRBJ1-2 provide the parts outside the CDR3, is DTGVSQNPRHKITKRGQNVTFRCDPISEHNRLYWYRQTLGQGPEFLTYFQNEAQLEKSRLLSDRFSAERPKGSFSTLEIQRTEQGDSAMYLCASSSAGRNYGYTFGSGTRLTVV.